This T cell receptor (beta chain) derives from a study of human T cells and chemical hapten exposure. Broader study findings: Following DPC sensitization, TCRs present above 1 in 1000 frequency showed no change. The presence of alopecia in the donors means their immune response may differ from healthy people's. Compared to controls, expanded TCRs made significantly more large clusters of similar CDR3s.

Time point indicated: patch test 2, 6 weeks after DPC sensitization. Treatment noted: therapeutic diphenylcyclopropenone sensitization with weekly scalp DPC. Per the germline V gene, CDR1 is KGHSH and CDR2 is LQKENI. Trimming stripped 0 bases from V and 1 base from J, with 10 bases between. CDR3 length: 16 amino acids. Of note for this clonotype: Its matching antigen is unknown.

TCRdb re-called the RACE reads through MiXCR, storing one row per CDR3 protein. The repertoire holds tens of thousands of distinct CDR3 sequences, with around 7.9% as singletons. Sequenced here: whole blood, sampled in connection with sensitization to the hapten diphenylcyclopropenone (DPC). The chain uses TRBV18 and TRBJ2-1, with a weak D call TRBD2 (6 bases). The sequence derives from a woman aged 45 to 65 with alopecia areata. Some clones in this sample may be carry-over from other donors' samples. The CDR3 sequence: CASSPPRAGSYNEQFF. The CDR3 nucleotides are TGTGCCAGCTCACCACCTCGGGCGGGGTCCTACAATGAGCAGTTCTTC.